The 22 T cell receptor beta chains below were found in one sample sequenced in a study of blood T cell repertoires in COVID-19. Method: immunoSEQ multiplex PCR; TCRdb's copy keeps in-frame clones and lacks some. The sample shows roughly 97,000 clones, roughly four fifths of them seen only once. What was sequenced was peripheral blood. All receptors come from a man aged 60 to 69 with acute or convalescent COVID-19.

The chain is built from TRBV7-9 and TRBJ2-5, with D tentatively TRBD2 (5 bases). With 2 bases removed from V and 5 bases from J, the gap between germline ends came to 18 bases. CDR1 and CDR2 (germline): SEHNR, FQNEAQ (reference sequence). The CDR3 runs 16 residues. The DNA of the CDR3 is TGTGCCAGCAGCTTAACCCGGGGTCTTTTAGGGGAGACCCAGTACTTC. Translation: CASSLTRGLLGETQYF.

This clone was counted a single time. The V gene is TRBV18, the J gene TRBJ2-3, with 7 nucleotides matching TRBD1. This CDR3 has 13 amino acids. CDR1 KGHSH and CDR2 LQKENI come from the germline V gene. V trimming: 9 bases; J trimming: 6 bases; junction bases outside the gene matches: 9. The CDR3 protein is CASFSGGTDTQYF. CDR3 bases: TGTGCCAGTTTTTCAGGGGGAACGGATACGCAGTATTTT.

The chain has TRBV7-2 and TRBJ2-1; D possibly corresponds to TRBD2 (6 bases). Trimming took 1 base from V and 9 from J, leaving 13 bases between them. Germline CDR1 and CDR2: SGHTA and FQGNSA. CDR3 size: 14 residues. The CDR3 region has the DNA TGTGCCAGCAGCTTAGGGAGGGCCCGGGGTGAGCAGTTCTTC. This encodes CASSLGRARGEQFF.

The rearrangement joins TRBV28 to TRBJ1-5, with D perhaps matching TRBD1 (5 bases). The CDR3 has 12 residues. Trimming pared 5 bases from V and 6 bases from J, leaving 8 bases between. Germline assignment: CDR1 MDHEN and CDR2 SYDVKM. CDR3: CASSTTGQPQHF. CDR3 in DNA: TGTGCCAGCAGTACAACAGGTCAGCCCCAGCATTTT.

CDR3 in DNA: TGTGCCAGCAGCTCTGTACGGGCGGGAGAGACCCAGTACTTC. Its translation is CASSSVRAGETQYF. The V call is TRBV7-9, the J call TRBJ2-5; tentative D call: TRBD2 (5 bases). Deletions cut 4 bases from V and 4 bases from J, with 13 bases between. CDR3 length equals 14 residues. Germline-derived CDR1 and CDR2 are SEHNR and FQNEAQ (reference sequence).

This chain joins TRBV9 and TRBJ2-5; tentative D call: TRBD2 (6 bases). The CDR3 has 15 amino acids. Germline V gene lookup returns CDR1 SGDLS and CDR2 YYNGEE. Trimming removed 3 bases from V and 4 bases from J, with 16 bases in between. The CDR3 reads CASSEPGGEGETQYF. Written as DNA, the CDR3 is TGTGCCAGCAGCGAACCTGGAGGGGAAGGAGAGACCCAGTACTTC. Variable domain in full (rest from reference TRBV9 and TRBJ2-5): DSGVTQTPKHLITATGQRVTLRCSPRSGDLSVYWYQQSLDQGLQFLIQYYNGEERAKGNILERFSAQQFPDLHSELNLSSLELGDSALYFCASSEPGGEGETQYFGPGTRLLVL.

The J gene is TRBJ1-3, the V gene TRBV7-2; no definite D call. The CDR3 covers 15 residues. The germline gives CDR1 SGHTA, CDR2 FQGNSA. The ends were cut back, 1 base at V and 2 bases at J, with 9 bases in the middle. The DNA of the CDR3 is TGTGCCAGCAGCTTAGTCTCGTTAACTGGAAACACCATATATTTT. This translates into CASSLVSLTGNTIYF.

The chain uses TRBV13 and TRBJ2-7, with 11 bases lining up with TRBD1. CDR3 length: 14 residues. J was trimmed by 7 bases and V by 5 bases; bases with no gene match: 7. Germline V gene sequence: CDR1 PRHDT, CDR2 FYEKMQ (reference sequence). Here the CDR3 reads CASSLGQGAREQYF. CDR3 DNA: TGTGCCAGCAGCCTCGGACAGGGGGCAAGAGAGCAGTACTTC. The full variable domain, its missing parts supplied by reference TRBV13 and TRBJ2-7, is AAGVIQSPRHLIKEKRETATLKCYPIPRHDTVYWYQQGPGQDPQFLISFYEKMQSDKGSIPDRFSAQQFSDYHSELNMSSLELGDSALYFCASSLGQGAREQYFGPGTRLTVT.

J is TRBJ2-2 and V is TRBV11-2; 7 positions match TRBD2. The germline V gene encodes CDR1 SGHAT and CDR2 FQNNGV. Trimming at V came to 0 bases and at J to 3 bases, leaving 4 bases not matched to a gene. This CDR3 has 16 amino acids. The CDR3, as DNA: TGTGCCAGCAGCTTAGATGGACTAGAGCACACCGGGGAGCTGTTTTTT. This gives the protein CASSLDGLEHTGELFF.

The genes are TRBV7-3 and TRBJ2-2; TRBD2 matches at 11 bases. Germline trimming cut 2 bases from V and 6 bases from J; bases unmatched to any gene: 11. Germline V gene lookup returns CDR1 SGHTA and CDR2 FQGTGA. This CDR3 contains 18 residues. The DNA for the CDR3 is TGTGCCAGCAGCTTAGGCCCACTAGCGGGAGTACCCCCCGGGGAGCTGTTTTTT. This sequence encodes CASSLGPLAGVPPGELFF.

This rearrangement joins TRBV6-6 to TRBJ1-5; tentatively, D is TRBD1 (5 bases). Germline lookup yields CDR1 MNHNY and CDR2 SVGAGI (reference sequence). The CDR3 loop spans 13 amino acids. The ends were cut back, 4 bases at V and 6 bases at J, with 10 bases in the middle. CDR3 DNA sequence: TGTGCCAGCAGTTCAGGGCAAAGTCAGCCCCAGCATTTT. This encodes CASSSGQSQPQHF.

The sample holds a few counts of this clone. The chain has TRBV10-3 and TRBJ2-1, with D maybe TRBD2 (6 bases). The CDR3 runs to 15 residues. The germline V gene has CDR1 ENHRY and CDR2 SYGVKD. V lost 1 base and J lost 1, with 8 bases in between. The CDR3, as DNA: TGTGCCATCAGTGAGTTCGGGGGATCCTACAATGAGCAGTTCTTC. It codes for CAISEFGGSYNEQFF.

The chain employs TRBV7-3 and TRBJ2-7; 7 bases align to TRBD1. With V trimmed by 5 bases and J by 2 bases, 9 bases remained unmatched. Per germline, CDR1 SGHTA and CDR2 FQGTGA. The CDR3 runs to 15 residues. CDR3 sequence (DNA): TGTGCCAGCAGCCTCCACGTGGGGACAGCCTACGAGCAGTACTTC. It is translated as CASSLHVGTAYEQYF.

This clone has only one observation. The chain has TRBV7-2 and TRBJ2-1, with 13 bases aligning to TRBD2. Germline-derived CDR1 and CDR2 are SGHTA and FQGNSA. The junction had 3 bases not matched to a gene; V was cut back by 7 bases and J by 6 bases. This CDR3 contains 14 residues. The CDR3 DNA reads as TGTGCCAGCATCGGGACTAGCGGGGTCAATGAGCAGTTCTTC. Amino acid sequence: CASIGTSGVNEQFF.

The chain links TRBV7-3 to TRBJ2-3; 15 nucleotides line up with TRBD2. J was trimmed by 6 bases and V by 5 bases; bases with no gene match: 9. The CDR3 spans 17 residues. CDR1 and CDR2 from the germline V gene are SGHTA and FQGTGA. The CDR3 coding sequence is TGTGCCAGCAGCCCCCCGGGACTAGCGGGAGGCCGGGATACGCAGTATTTT. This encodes CASSPPGLAGGRDTQYF.

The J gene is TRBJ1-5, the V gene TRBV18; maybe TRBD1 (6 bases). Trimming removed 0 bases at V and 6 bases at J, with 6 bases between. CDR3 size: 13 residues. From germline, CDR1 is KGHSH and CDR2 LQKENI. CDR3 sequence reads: CASSPPGAQPQHF. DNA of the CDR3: TGTGCCAGCTCACCACCGGGGGCTCAGCCCCAGCATTTT.

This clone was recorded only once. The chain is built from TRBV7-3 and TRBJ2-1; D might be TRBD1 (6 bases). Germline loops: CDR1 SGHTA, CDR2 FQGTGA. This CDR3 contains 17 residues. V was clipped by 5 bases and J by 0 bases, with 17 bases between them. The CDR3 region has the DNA TGTGCCAGCAGCCCCGCGGACAGACGGAGCTCCTACAATGAGCAGTTCTTC. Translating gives CASSPADRRSSYNEQFF.

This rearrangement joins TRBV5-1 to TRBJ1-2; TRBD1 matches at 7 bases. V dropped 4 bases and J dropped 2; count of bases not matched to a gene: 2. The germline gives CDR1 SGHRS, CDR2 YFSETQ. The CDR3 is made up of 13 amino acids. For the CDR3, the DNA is TGCGCCAGCAGCCCAGGGGGGAACTATGGCTACACCTTC. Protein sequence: CASSPGGNYGYTF.

The chain's CDR3 is CSVEGAGTEAFF. The CDR3 DNA sequence: TGCAGCGTTGAGGGGGCGGGCACTGAAGCTTTCTTT. This chain connects TRBV29-1 to TRBJ1-1; perhaps TRBD1 as D (6 bases). Trimming took off 3 bases at V and 4 bases at J, with 9 bases between the two ends. CDR1 SQVTM and CDR2 ANQGSEA come from the germline V gene. The CDR3 has 12 amino acids.

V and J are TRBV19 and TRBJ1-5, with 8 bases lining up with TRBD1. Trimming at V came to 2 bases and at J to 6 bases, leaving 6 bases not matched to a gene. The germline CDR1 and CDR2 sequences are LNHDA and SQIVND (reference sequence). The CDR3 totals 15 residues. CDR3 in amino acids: CASSIIGTGGQPQHF. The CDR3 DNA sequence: TGTGCCAGTAGTATAATAGGGACAGGCGGTCAGCCCCAGCATTTT.

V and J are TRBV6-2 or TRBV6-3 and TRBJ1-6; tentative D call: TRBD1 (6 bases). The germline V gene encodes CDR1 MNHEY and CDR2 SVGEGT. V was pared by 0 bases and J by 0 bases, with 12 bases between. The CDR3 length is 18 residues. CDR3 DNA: TGTGCCAGCAGTTACTCGACGCAGGGGATCTCCTATAATTCACCCCTCCACTTT. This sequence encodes CASSYSTQGISYNSPLHF.

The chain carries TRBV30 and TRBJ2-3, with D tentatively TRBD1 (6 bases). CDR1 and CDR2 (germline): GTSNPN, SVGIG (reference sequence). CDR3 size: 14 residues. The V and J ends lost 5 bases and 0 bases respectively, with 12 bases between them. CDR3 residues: CAWVQGSSTDTQYF. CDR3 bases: TGTGCCTGGGTACAGGGATCTAGCACAGATACGCAGTATTTT.